This T cell receptor beta chain comes out of a study of blood T cells in healthy people across ages. Trimming shortened V by 1 base and J by 3 bases, and 12 bases separated the two germline ends. In germline, CDR1 is SGHDT, CDR2 YYEEEE. This CDR3 is 15 amino acids long. In its sample, this clonotype was seen once. Primers used in a second PCR of about 7 to 12 cycles were a sample-barcoded 5' primer and a J-beta primer mix. In TCRdb, the 5' RACE reads were re-called with MiXCR into one record per CDR3 protein. The sample carries approximately 1.5 million distinct CDR3 sequences, less than 45% recorded once.

Sequenced input: blood. The sequence was collected from a woman aged 18-30 years in good health. The chain has TRBV5-6 and TRBJ2-3; D perhaps matches TRBD1 (5 bases). CDR3 protein: CASSLRGRTTDTQYF. The CDR3 region has the DNA TGTGCCAGCAGCTTGAGGGGTAGAACGACAGATACGCAGTATTTT.